A selection of T cell receptor beta chains follows, all from one sample in a study of blood T cell repertoires in COVID-19. Assay used: immunoSEQ multiplex PCR; TCRdb lists only in-frame clones, some missing. The sample has 55,000 to 75,000 clones; roughly 90% are singletons. The sample was peripheral blood. The receptor source for this set is a human donor in a cohort sampled during active COVID-19. Each CDR3 is given with its conserved first and last residue. A D gene is named only where the DNA matches it firmly. The listing skips clone size in some rows; elsewhere it reads once, few, many or a size class.

d_gene	j_gene	v_gene	abundance	CDR3nt	CDR3aa
NA	TRBJ1-3	TRBV5-8	NA	TGTGCCAGCAGCTTCGGACAGGGAAACACCATATATTTT	CASSFGQGNTIYF
TRBD1	TRBJ2-3	TRBV7-9	NA	TGTGCCAGCAGCTTGACAGGGGGTATAGATACGCAGTATTTT	CASSLTGGIDTQYF
NA	TRBJ2-2	TRBV24-1	few	TGTGCCACCAGTGAAGGAGGGTGGGACACCGGGGAGCTGTTTTTT	CATSEGGWDTGELFF
NA	TRBJ2-1	TRBV13	NA	TGTGCCAGCAGCTTCCCTCAGGGCAATGAGCAGTTCTTC	CASSFPQGNEQFF
TRBD2	TRBJ2-3	TRBV27	NA	TGTGCCAGCAGCCACAGCGGGAGCTTCGCTACGCAGTATTTT	CASSHSGSFATQYF
TRBD1	TRBJ2-1	TRBV9	NA	TGTGCCAGCAGCCCCGACAGGGTTTCATATACCTTTCAGTTCTTC	CASSPDRVSYTFQFF
TRBD1	TRBJ1-6	TRBV28	NA	TGTGCCAGCATCTCACAGGGGAGTTCCTATAATTCACCCCTCCACTTT	CASISQGSSYNSPLHF
NA	TRBJ2-3	TRBV6-5	once	TGTGCCAGCAGTTACTCCGGGGTTCCAGATACGCAGTATTTT	CASSYSGVPDTQYF
NA	TRBJ2-7	TRBV3-1/TRBV3-2	NA	TGTGCCAGCAGCCAAGACCGTCGGGTGAAGTCCTACGAGCAGTACTTC	CASSQDRRVKSYEQYF
NA	TRBJ1-5	TRBV9	NA	TGTGCCAGCAGCGCCAACGGCGGCCGCAATCAGCCCCAGCATTTT	CASSANGGRNQPQHF
NA	TRBJ1-5	TRBV6-2/TRBV6-3	NA	TGTGCCAGCAGTTTAGCCCTCAATCAGCCCCAGCATTTT	CASSLALNQPQHF
NA	TRBJ2-3	TRBV18	NA	TGTGCCAGCTCACCATTGGGGGAGGCAGATACGCAGTATTTT	CASSPLGEADTQYF
TRBD1	TRBJ1-1	TRBV4-2	once	TGTGCCAGCAGCTACGGGACAGGACACACTGAAGCTTTCTTT	CASSYGTGHTEAFF
TRBD2	TRBJ2-1	TRBV4-1	NA	TGCGCCAGCAGCCACTTGGGACTAGCGGGAGGGGGGGAGCAGTTCTTC	CASSHLGLAGGGEQFF
TRBD1	TRBJ1-4	TRBV6-4	NA	TGTGCCAGCACCTTCGGAAAGGACAGGGAGTTTGAAAAACTGTTTTTT	CASTFGKDREFEKLFF
NA	TRBJ1-3	TRBV19	NA	TGTGCCAGTATGTATGGAAACACCATATATTTT	CASMYGNTIYF
NA	TRBJ2-1	TRBV19	NA	TGTGCCAGTAGCTTCAACTGGGGCGATGAGCAGTTCTTC	CASSFNWGDEQFF